The source of this TCR beta chain is a study of blood T cell repertoires in COVID-19. Study-wide context: The United States, Italy and Spain supplied acute and convalescent COVID-19 samples. The analysed material was cDNA or gDNA that came from T cells, B-cell-depleted T cells, or PBMCs.

Germline CDR1 LGHNA, CDR2 YSLEER. V lost 3 bases and J lost 2, with 11 bases in between. CDR3 size: 14 residues. As originally analysed: Nucleated cell number was recorded as an estimate derived from reference gene primer amplification. TCRdb's copy holds only in-frame clones and misses some; the assay was immunoSEQ multiplex PCR. That table supplies the V and J calls and clone size; D and trimming were determined from the DNA. The sample shows around 260,000 clones, more than 70% of them seen only once. V usage is TRBV4-3 and J usage is TRBJ2-7; D call uncertain. Input material: peripheral blood. The origin of this receptor is a woman between 50 and 59 years old with acute or convalescent COVID-19. DNA of the CDR3: TGCGCCAGCAGCCAGTCCGTTGCGGCCTACGAGCAGTACTTC. Translating gives CASSQSVAAYEQYF.